This TCR beta chain comes out of a study of CD8+ T cells in alopecia areata (dated by TCRdb to between 2017 and 2018). Background on the whole study: Treated patients were enrolled in an open-label pilot trial of oral tofacitinib at 5 to 10 mg twice daily for moderate-to-severe alopecia areata. Tofacitinib was given for 6 to 18 months, followed by 6 months of follow-up off drug to assess delayed response and recurrence. For the treated patients, the SALT score, which quantifies what percentage of scalp surface area is affected, served as the measure of disease severity. In both human patients and the C3H/HeJ mouse model, the study applied high-throughput TCRbeta sequencing to look at T cell clonal expansion in alopecia areata. On the human side, TCRbeta sequencing was run on scalp tissue and on sorted CD4+ and CD8+ peripheral blood T cells from healthy controls and from alopecia areata patients with either patchy or totalis/universalis disease. Biopsies were taken from tofacitinib-treated patients at baseline and at 4 and 24 weeks of treatment, and a later scalp biopsy was taken in several of the tofacitinib-treated patients. Scalp clonality was compared across normal scalp (n=4), patchy alopecia areata scalp (n=8), and alopecia totalis/universalis scalp (n=8). RNA was extracted with the PAXgene miRNA kit for fixed scalp, the miRNeasy kit for PBMCs, and the RNeasy kit for mouse skin. Amplification of TCRbeta CDR3 regions was done by immunoSEQ multiplex PCR using 35 Vbeta forward primers and 13 Jbeta reverse primers. Points the paper makes about the study in general: Scalp clonality and the number of expanded CD8+ clones among the top 100 scalp clones were significantly decreased by tofacitinib. TCR sequences shared between patients were less clear than in mice, possibly partly because of HLA diversity in the patient population. Because the treated cohort was small and included a single nonresponder, larger studies are needed to assess links between baseline CD8+ expansion and response. Many expanded lesional clones were found to persist in scalp and blood during tofacitinib treatment, and relapse after treatment cessation may be partly explained by this persistence. Compared with normal scalp, lesional scalp had higher clonality and more expanded CD8+ clones, particularly in alopecia totalis/universalis, a pattern that suggests antigenic drive. Resident alphabeta T cells in normal human skin are also sequenced, complicating scalp TCR repertoire analysis, unlike mouse skin dominated by gammadelta T cells.

The library relied on the immunoSEQ multiplex PCR assay. For TCR sequencing, RNA was extracted from every sample and reverse transcribed into cDNA to serve as template. First-strand cDNA was synthesized using SuperScript III with a 2:1 mix of oligo-dT and random hexamers. A synthetic immune receptor repertoire was used to measure amplification bias, and any remaining bias was corrected computationally. For the original study's pipeline: Raw reads were preprocessed to remove errors, and CDR3 was defined according to IMGT conventions as the region from the conserved cysteine to phenylalanine. Clonality was computed as 1 minus the Shannon entropy, with the entropy normalized by log2 of the number of productive unique TCRs. CD4 or CD8 identity of scalp clones was inferred by cross-referencing scalp TCRbeta sequences with sorted blood CD4 and CD8 repertoires. The table was pulled from immuneACCESS by TCRdb, which kept in-frame rearrangements only. Such tables lose some clones; where checked, under half of the loss comes from unresolved V genes, and the rest has no known cause. D and trimming come from the DNA, and the V and J calls and clone size come from that table. Recorded for this sample are roughly 120,000 clones; 53% of them occurred a single time. 0.45% to 0.5% of the sample is in the top ten clones.

According to the germline V gene, CDR1 reads SGHDT and CDR2 reads YYEEEE. From the cysteine through the phenylalanine, the CDR3 covers 12 amino acids. CDR3 DNA is the only sequence kept; it has 36 bases, read in frame from the first base. The V end loses 0 bases and the J end loses 0 bases, and a stretch of 0 bases separates them. The sample's time point label is to be understood as: more than 3 weeks on oral tofacitinib. What the treatment or condition label conveys for this sample: oral pan-JAK inhibitor, 5-10 mg twice daily. From alopecia areata patients, peripheral blood was collected along with lesional scalp punch biopsies. PBMCs were isolated by density centrifugation and stained for CD3, CD4 and CD8, and CD4+ and CD8+ T cells were sorted on a FACSAria. This clone was detected a few times. Which antigen it targets is not known. No quality values exist for individual bases; no much larger clone is one base distant.

The source was CD4+ T cells sorted from blood, collected at week 4, from a patient treated with tofacitinib. Recombination joined TRBV5-6 with TRBJ1-1; the D gene assignment is ambiguous. The source of this sequence is a human donor with alopecia areata. The encoded CDR3 is CASSLVNTEAFF. The nucleotides are TGTGCCAGCAGCTTGGTGAACACTGAAGCTTTCTTT.